These 8 T cell receptor beta chains came from one sample sequenced in a study of T cells after yellow fever vaccination. In TCRdb, the 5' RACE reads were re-called with MiXCR into one record per CDR3 protein. This table holds 350,000 to 550,000 distinct CDR3 sequences, roughly a sixth found once. This material consisted of PBMCs, taken before the yellow fever booster vaccination. Receptor source: a man aged 18-30 years who received the YFV17D yellow fever vaccine.

This clonotype has only a few counts. This sequence joins TRBV18 and TRBJ2-5; no firm D call. From germline, CDR1 is KGHSH and CDR2 LQKENI. This CDR3 is built from 13 residues. V lost 0 bases to trimming and J lost 9 bases, with 11 bases between them. DNA of the CDR3: TGTGCCAGCTCACCACCGCCCCTGGGGTCCCAGTACTTC. Translating gives CASSPPPLGSQYF.

This chain links TRBV5-6 with TRBJ1-1; D is undetermined. This CDR3 spans 13 amino acids. The germline V gene has CDR1 SGHDT and CDR2 YYEEEE. Trimming pared 7 bases from V and 1 base from J, leaving 11 bases between. The CDR3 spells CASYYAGNTEAFF. In DNA, the CDR3 is TGTGCCAGCTATTACGCAGGGAACACTGAAGCTTTCTTT.

The V call is TRBV11-2, the J call TRBJ2-2, with a weak D call TRBD2 (6 bases). V lost 5 bases and J lost 0, with 13 bases in between. The CDR3 consists of 16 residues. Germline V gene sequence: CDR1 SGHAT, CDR2 FQNNGV. Here the CDR3 reads CASSPAGTANTGELFF. The CDR3 nucleotides read TGTGCCAGCAGCCCCGCCGGGACTGCGAACACCGGGGAGCTGTTTTTT.

The rearrangement uses TRBV7-2 and TRBJ2-7; 7 bases match TRBD1. The CDR3 is made up of 18 amino acids. The V gene end was trimmed by 4 bases and the J gene end by 2 bases; junction bases not matched to a gene: 17. Germline loops: CDR1 SGHTA, CDR2 FQGNSA. CDR3 in amino acids: CASSSDRVVFEGPYEQYV. CDR3 coding DNA: TGTGCCAGCAGCTCCGACAGGGTAGTCTTCGAAGGGCCCTACGAGCAGTACGTC.

This clonotype came up a few times. The rearrangement uses TRBV5-1 and TRBJ2-7; 7 bases are shared with TRBD2. The germline V gene has CDR1 SGHRS and CDR2 YFSETQ. The CDR3 contains 15 residues. The V and J ends lost 3 bases and 0 bases, in that order; junction bases with no gene match: 6. The CDR3 sequence is CASSSPLADSYEQYV. CDR3 nucleotide sequence: TGCGCCAGCAGCTCACCTCTAGCGGACTCCTACGAGCAGTACGTC.

The chain links TRBV7-9 to TRBJ2-3; 7 nucleotides agree with TRBD1. Per the germline V gene, CDR1 is SEHNR and CDR2 is FQNEAQ (reference sequence). CDR3 length equals 12 residues. The junction had 4 bases not matched to a gene; V was cut back by 5 bases and J by 8 bases. CDR3 loop: CASSPRQGTQYF. The CDR3 nucleotides are TGTGCCAGCAGCCCGCGACAGGGTACGCAGTATTTT.

The V and J genes are TRBV7-9 and TRBJ2-3; D remains ambiguous. The CDR3 is 11 residues long. The V gene lost 6 bases and the J gene lost 10 bases, with 11 bases spanning the gap. The V gene's germline CDR1 is SEHNR and CDR2 FQNEAQ (reference sequence). The CDR3 DNA is TGTGCCAGCAGTTTTCAGGAACCGCAGTATTTT. Translated, it gives CASSFQEPQYF.

The rearrangement links TRBV4-1 to TRBJ1-6; 8 bases match TRBD1. CDR3 length: 15 residues. Trimming took 2 bases from V and 5 from J; bases not matched to a gene: 2. CDR1 and CDR2 from the germline V gene are MGHRA and YSYEKL. The CDR3 loop is CASSQRGQDNSPLHF. Here the CDR3 DNA reads TGCGCCAGCAGCCAACGGGGACAGGATAATTCACCCCTCCACTTT.